This TCR beta chain was identified during a study of blood T cells in healthy people across ages. Turning to this clonotype: Its cognate antigen is unknown. With a much larger clone just one base away, this may be a read error.

Germline loops: CDR1 DFQATT, CDR2 SNEGSKA (reference sequence). Trimming removed 3 bases from V and 13 bases from J, with 28 bases in between. The CDR3 spans 16 residues. A second PCR, run for about 6 to 12 cycles, used a sample-barcoded 5' primer plus a J-beta primer mix. Via MiXCR, TCRdb re-called the 5' RACE reads, giving one row per CDR3 protein. The sample consists of roughly 1.5 million distinct CDR3 sequences, under 55% of them appearing once. Collection of approximately 9.3 milliliters of peripheral blood was performed for each donor. Findings of the study overall: Lack of knowledge of donor CMV status possibly confounded expanded clonotype changes. Conclusively comparing naive with antigen-experienced cells was impossible with unsorted PBMCs.

This clonotype was obtained from a woman younger than 35 in good health. The sequencing sample was made of blood. The rearrangement links TRBV20-1 to TRBJ2-1; TRBD1 is a possible D gene (6 bases). The CDR3 sequence: CSASRGMDSHQETQFF. The CDR3 bases are TGCAGTGCTAGTAGGGGGATGGACAGCCACCAAGAGACCCAGTTCTTC.